This T cell receptor beta chain was sequenced during a study of cytomegalovirus exposure and HLA in healthy donors (dated by TCRdb to 2016 to 2017). Describing the broader study: According to an earlier analysis of several hundred of the donors, roughly 180 million T cells yielded some 120 million unique TCR beta sequences and around 300 Gb of sequence data. An early release covering just under 650 HLA-typed donors comprised approximately 290 gigabases of sequencing data and around 80 million unique TCR sequences. Of the roughly 400 genotyped donors, about 80% fell in the genetic ancestry cluster associated with self-reported Caucasian donors. The study was designed to test whether signatures of past pathogen exposure could be identified by cataloging public T cell receptors. The study profiled the T cell repertoires of approximately 700 subjects by immunosequencing and related them to cytomegalovirus serostatus. Besides the first cohort of roughly 640 subjects, a separate validation cohort made up of some 110 different subjects was used. The study combined high-throughput TCR immunosequencing, statistical association of individual TCRs with disease status, and machine learning to predict cytomegalovirus infection status. A later analysis re-examined previously published TCR beta repertoires from around 670 donors and added high-resolution HLA genotyping to investigate patterns of TCR occurrence. Rather than drawing on any new phenotypic data, the later analysis identified candidate immune exposures from TCR beta sequences and the way those sequences occurred across donors. An earlier analysis of some 500 of the donors used high-throughput TCR beta sequencing to judge whether each TCR beta V gene segment behaved as functional or pseudogenic. Alongside the repertoire data, information on donor age, sex, ethnicity and CMV serostatus was compiled. A later genetic analysis took genome-wide SNP genotypes for about 60% of the roughly 670 donors and used that subset as a discovery cohort. All discovery cohort repertoires had been generated using a single sequencing platform. Class I and class II HLA loci were covered by the typing at four-digit resolution. Typing coverage varied by locus: about 629-640 donors for A, B, C, DRB1 and DQB1; 522 for DQA1; 606 for DPA1; about 450 for DPB1. Roughly five DR-DQ haplotypes were treated as single units for association and clustering because of strong linkage in the cohort. Across 398 genotyped donors of the cohort, an average of 235,054 unique TCR beta nucleotide sequences per donor were sequenced, and roughly a sixth of those sequences were non-productive.

As for this clone: Its antigen specificity is not known. Base qualities are not at hand, and no much larger clone is one base apart.

The method was the immunoSEQ multiplex PCR assay. For the multiplex PCR, a mixture combining 60 forward primers for TCR Vbeta segments and 13 reverse primers for TCR Jbeta segments was used. The CDR3 region of rearranged TCR beta genes was amplified from genomic DNA with a multiplex PCR assay. On the Illumina HiSeq System, the amplified TCR beta libraries were sequenced as 87-base-pair reads. As for how the authors treated the data: A later analysis counted about 80 million unique TCR beta chains across the 666 repertoires, and around 9.9 million of these chains were shared by at least two donors. Raw reads were error-corrected and collapsed into unique sequences by a nearest-neighbor algorithm in which closely related sequences were merged to remove PCR and sequencing errors. Alignment of CDR3 sequences to IMGT reference sequences was used to assign V, D and J gene segments. For a sequence to be retained, a match of at least six nucleotides to both a V gene segment and a J gene segment was required. Rearrangements were called productive when the CDR3 lacked stop codons and stayed in frame with V and J; all others were non-productive. CDR3 was defined by IMGT convention, running from the second conserved V-encoded cysteine to the conserved J-encoded phenylalanine. The earlier analysis of about 560 of the donors excluded any sequence lacking an unambiguous match to a single V gene segment. An earlier analysis of under 750 of the donors called V segments functional above 56.7% productive rearrangements and segregating when the between-donor standard deviation exceeded 5%. A statistical classification framework was built for diagnosing cytomegalovirus status from the catalog of TCR beta chain sequences. A later analysis assigned V and J genes by comparing TCR nucleotide sequences with IMGT/GENE-DB human TR gene sequences. Using the TCRdist pipeline, a later analysis assigned CDR3 sequences along with most-parsimonious VDJ recombination scenarios. A later analysis defined each TCR beta chain by its CDR3 amino acid sequence plus V-gene family, and excluded reads lacking a unique V-gene family. As a way to deal with suspected cross-contamination and a sequencing artifact, a later analysis dropped 640 or so nucleotide sequences that were highly shared and had low generation probability. For each public chain, a later analysis derived a clonal expansion index from normalized ranks of inferred template counts within each repertoire. In a later analysis, generation probabilities were computed with a VDJ recombination model fitted to out-of-frame rearrangements, and the resulting probabilities were checked against IGoR. A later analysis scored TCR-TCR, TCR-HLA and TCR-CMV co-occurrence with hypergeometric tests, applying a repertoire-size bias correction to TCR pairs. To estimate false discovery rates, a later analysis permuted the HLA or CMV assignments 20 times. In a later analysis, co-occurring TCRs were grouped using DBSCAN, with TCRdist sequence similarity added in when clustering inside HLA-allele-positive subsets. Co-occurrence clustering excluded repertoires with fewer than 30,000 or more than 120,000 public chains, plus five with anomalous nucleotide sharing. What TCRdb holds here is the immuneACCESS table cut down to in-frame rearrangements. Part of the clones is not present; checked against another copy, under half of the missing clones reflect an unresolved V gene, and the others are unexplained. From that table come the V and J calls and clone size; the DNA was used to work out D and trimming. The sample profile shows about 110,000 clones; around 62% of them were found once. 3% to 4% of the sample is taken by the ten largest.

The paper's findings and limits, for the study overall: In a later analysis, the rate of TCR association differed among HLA loci, with DRB1 alleles having the most associated TCRs and HLA-C alleles having the fewest. In this cohort, only TCR beta chains were sequenced, and detectable features were limited by the absence of alpha or paired-chain data. The presence/absence analyses assumed that sequencing depth was roughly uniform across donors, and that assumption may not be true. According to a later analysis, most CMV-associated TCR beta chains appeared to be HLA-restricted, and the HLA associations seemed to be driven largely by CMV exposure. A later analysis reported that several top co-occurrence clusters appeared linked to parvovirus B19, influenza, CMV and Epstein-Barr virus. Most TCR sequences were seen in very few donors, while some public TCRs were found in many individuals. Correlated functional status among segregating V segments might reflect linkage disequilibrium, but an unknown experimental factor could not be ruled out. The study listed approximately 150 TCR beta chains as associated with cytomegalovirus. An earlier analysis of 450 to 750 of the donors showed that most TCR beta V segments appeared in productive rearrangements either about 87% or about 30% of the time, which broadly matched IMGT annotations. In vitro tests confirmed that a few of the cytomegalovirus-associated TCR beta chains recognize cytomegalovirus antigens. Cytomegalovirus status was reported to be diagnosed by the classifier with high specificity and sensitivity in both the original and validation cohorts. Compared with the approximately 670-donor mean, donors in an Asian-associated ancestry cluster had fewer N-insertions in productive TCRs, according to a later genetic analysis. Strong co-occurrence of HLA alleles, especially DR and DQ, made assigning TCR associations to individual alleles difficult. The authors suggested that the approach could potentially be extended to other disease states and immunological phenotypes. Because HLA typing was missing for some donors at each locus, association tests included only the typed subset. In a later analysis, 15,000 to 20,000 TCR beta sequences were associated with specific HLA alleles at a false discovery rate of 0.05. A further reported finding was that TCR beta sequences accurately predicted the HLA-A and HLA-B alleles for most subjects in the first cohort. Some IMGT-functional V segments, including TRBV6-2 and TRBV6-3, could not be told apart with the 87-base-pair reads, so those segments were excluded. CMV serostatus was the only immune exposure information available for the cohort. A later analysis found that HLA-associated TCR beta chains were more clonally expanded and had lower generation probabilities than equally common non-associated chains. V-gene and J-gene trimming of TCR beta chains was associated with a missense DCLRE1C variant in a later genetic analysis, and the association was replicated in an independent cohort. Because counts were too low, seventeen rarely observed V segments, including chromosome 9 orphons, were excluded from the earlier analysis of a few hundred of the donors. A cluster of highly shared sequence variants was judged likely to represent a technical artifact of the sequencing pipeline.

The germline V gene (reference sequence) sets CDR1 to LNHDA and CDR2 to SQIVND. The CDR3 covers 13 residues, taking in both the cysteine and the phenylalanine. Only the CDR3 region is kept as DNA, spanning 39 bases read in frame from base 1. V and J lose 6 bases and 6 bases, and a span of 14 bases separates them. The cohort was made up of approximately 670 healthy bone marrow donors. Cohort members were all nominally healthy when sampled, although unrecorded immune exposures were likely present. The donor tested CMV seropositive and was one of the 289 seropositive cohort members. A peripheral blood sample was provided by each donor, and peripheral blood mononuclear cells were used for TCR beta sequencing. Genomic DNA extraction from the blood cell samples was performed with the Qiagen DNeasy Blood Extraction Kit.

The chain joins TRBV19 to TRBJ1-2; a tentative D match to TRBD1 spans 6 bases. This sequence was found in a man aged 30 to 45 in good health and CMV-seropositive. Sequencing was carried out using PBMCs. The sequence in DNA is TGTGCCAGTAGCCCAGGGGCGCAGAATGGCTACACCTTC. This is translated as CASSPGAQNGYTF.